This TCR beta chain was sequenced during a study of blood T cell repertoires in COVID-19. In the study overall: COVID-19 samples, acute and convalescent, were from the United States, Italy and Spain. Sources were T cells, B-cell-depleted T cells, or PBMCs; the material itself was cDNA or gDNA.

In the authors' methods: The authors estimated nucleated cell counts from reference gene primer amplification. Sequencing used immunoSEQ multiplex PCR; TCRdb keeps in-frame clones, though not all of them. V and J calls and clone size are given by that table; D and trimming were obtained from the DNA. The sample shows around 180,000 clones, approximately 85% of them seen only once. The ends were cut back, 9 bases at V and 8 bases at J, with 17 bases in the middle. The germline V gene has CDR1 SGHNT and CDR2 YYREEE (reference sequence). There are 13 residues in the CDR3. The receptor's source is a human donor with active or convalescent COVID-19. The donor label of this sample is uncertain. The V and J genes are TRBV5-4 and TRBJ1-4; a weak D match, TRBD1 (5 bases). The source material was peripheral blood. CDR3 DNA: TGTGCCACCAAGGCAGGGTATGGAGAAAAACTGTTTTTT. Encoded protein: CATKAGYGEKLFF.